The sequence of this TCR beta chain was determined in a study of shared clonotypes between healthy human individuals. The CDR3 consists of 14 residues. V lost 4 bases, J lost 2 bases, and 3 bases stayed unmatched. CDR1 and CDR2 from the germline V gene are SGHNT and YYREEE (reference sequence). Only Caucasian adults living in Nashville, Tennessee made up the donor group. Over several immunoSEQ plates, each subset's genomic DNA was distributed in even portions. The protocol was immunoSEQ multiplex PCR, while the TCRdb copy is restricted to in-frame clones and leaves out a portion. The repertoire holds around 500,000 clones, with around 79% as singletons.

The sequence came from a woman aged 40 to 55 in good health. Some clones in this sample may be carry-over from other donors' samples. Sequencing used PBMCs. V gene TRBV5-4 combines with J gene TRBJ2-7, with 10 bases identical to TRBD1. The CDR3: CASSQGQGAYEQYF. The DNA of the CDR3 is TGTGCCAGCAGCCAAGGACAGGGGGCCTACGAGCAGTACTTC.